This T cell receptor beta chain was identified in a study of T cells after yellow fever vaccination. Study-level results: Researchers report a weaker secondary response that nonetheless peaked faster, day 5 versus 15. The bulk population could contribute abundant contaminating clonotypes to FACS-sorted repertoires. At approximately 96% for CD4 and just over 85% for CD8, most primary-vaccination clones showed up again after the booster.

This clonotype appeared many times. Antigen specificity is unknown. With 6 bases removed from V and 5 bases from J, the gap between germline ends came to 10 bases. This CDR3 has 12 amino acids. The germline V gene has CDR1 SGHTA and CDR2 FQGNSA. Synthesis of TCR cDNA relied on 5'RACE template switching, which attached a universal primer site and UMIs. TCRdb recomputed calls from the 5' RACE reads with MiXCR, one row per CDR3 protein. The sample carries some 240,000 distinct CDR3 sequences, around 3.5% recorded once. This sequence was found in a man younger than 35 who received the YFV17D yellow fever vaccine. This material consisted of PBMCs, taken 15 days after the yellow fever booster vaccination. The gene calls are TRBV7-2 and TRBJ2-5; maybe TRBD1 (5 bases). Here the CDR3 DNA reads TGTGCCAGCAGGGGAAGGGGTGAGACCCAGTACTTC. It codes for CASRGRGETQYF.